This is a list of T cell receptor beta chains from one sample in a study of OX40 agonist ivuxolimab in advanced cancers. The table came from immunoSEQ multiplex PCR; TCRdb's copy has only in-frame clones and leaves some out. Found here are fewer than 120,000 clones, roughly 89% of them singletons; the top ten hold approximately 0.29%. The sequencing used CD4+ or CD8+ T cells sorted from blood, collected in a trial of the OX40 agonist ivuxolimab. The receptors were sampled from an adult with an advanced solid tumor such as melanoma, head and neck, liver or kidney cancer. Each CDR3 is given without its conserved first and last residue. A D gene is named only where the DNA matches it firmly.

V gene: TRBV4-3; D gene: TRBD1; J gene: TRBJ2-4; CDR3 protein: ASSSRTGVNIQY
V gene: TRBV4-3; D gene: TRBD2; J gene: TRBJ2-7; CDR3 protein: ASSQTRGGVAYEQY
V gene: TRBV4-1; D gene: .; J gene: TRBJ1-4; CDR3 protein: ASSRAGPNEKLF
V gene: TRBV19; D gene: TRBD1; J gene: TRBJ2-5; CDR3 protein: ASSIETGVQETQY
V gene: TRBV30; D gene: TRBD2; J gene: TRBJ2-5; CDR3 protein: AWSVQAGDETQY
V gene: TRBV6-1; D gene: TRBD1; J gene: TRBJ2-7; CDR3 protein: ASSDWGQAYSYEQY
V gene: TRBV6-6; D gene: .; J gene: TRBJ1-2; CDR3 protein: ASSSEEEGYT
V gene: TRBV11-3; D gene: .; J gene: TRBJ2-1; CDR3 protein: ASSLDRVVGQRDNEQF
V gene: TRBV7-6; D gene: .; J gene: TRBJ2-7; CDR3 protein: ASSLKGDIHEQY
V gene: TRBV6-5; D gene: TRBD2; J gene: TRBJ2-1; CDR3 protein: ASSPQRGRYNEQF
V gene: TRBV19; D gene: .; J gene: TRBJ2-6; CDR3 protein: ASSRHRSGANVLT
V gene: TRBV25-1; D gene: .; J gene: TRBJ1-5; CDR3 protein: ASSNWGNGQPQH
V gene: TRBV10-3; D gene: .; J gene: TRBJ2-4; CDR3 protein: AISGGAKNIQY
V gene: TRBV5-4; D gene: .; J gene: TRBJ1-6; CDR3 protein: ASSPPAGSPLH
V gene: TRBV28; D gene: TRBD2; J gene: TRBJ2-1; CDR3 protein: ASSGRVSGRL
V gene: TRBV7-2; D gene: TRBD2; J gene: TRBJ2-5; CDR3 protein: ASSPPTSGGETQY
V gene: TRBV10-3; D gene: TRBD1; J gene: TRBJ1-1; CDR3 protein: AISENPRGRTEAF
V gene: TRBV14; D gene: TRBD2; J gene: TRBJ2-2; CDR3 protein: ASSQDEGHAGAVTGELF
V gene: TRBV2; D gene: .; J gene: TRBJ2-2; CDR3 protein: ASRGSANTGELF
V gene: TRBV2; D gene: .; J gene: TRBJ2-7; CDR3 protein: ARERDHEQY
V gene: TRBV9; D gene: TRBD1; J gene: TRBJ1-2; CDR3 protein: ASSVSGGYGYT
V gene: TRBV7-6; D gene: .; J gene: TRBJ1-5; CDR3 protein: ASSLEEYSNQPQH
V gene: TRBV19; D gene: TRBD1; J gene: TRBJ1-1; CDR3 protein: ASRTGMGTEAF
V gene: TRBV18; D gene: TRBD1; J gene: TRBJ2-3; CDR3 protein: ASSSTGESTDTQY
V gene: TRBV7-9; D gene: .; J gene: TRBJ2-3; CDR3 protein: ASSLAGRTSTDTQY
V gene: TRBV4-2; D gene: TRBD1; J gene: TRBJ2-7; CDR3 protein: ASSQILDRGFPSYEQY
V gene: TRBV9; D gene: TRBD2; J gene: TRBJ2-1; CDR3 protein: ASSVAGLAGRVQNEQF
V gene: TRBV7-8; D gene: TRBD1; J gene: TRBJ2-2; CDR3 protein: ASSFLQGENTGELF
V gene: TRBV18; D gene: .; J gene: TRBJ2-7; CDR3 protein: ASSPGPTYEQY
V gene: TRBV30; D gene: .; J gene: TRBJ1-4; CDR3 protein: AWSALGGGDEKLF
V gene: TRBV6-1; D gene: .; J gene: TRBJ2-1; CDR3 protein: ASSEGAVSYNEQF
V gene: TRBV9; D gene: .; J gene: TRBJ2-1; CDR3 protein: ASSGGLAAYNEQF
V gene: TRBV5-5; D gene: .; J gene: TRBJ1-1; CDR3 protein: ASSLGPRNTEAF
V gene: TRBV6-6; D gene: TRBD2; J gene: TRBJ2-3; CDR3 protein: ASKITGVAGLTQY
V gene: TRBV7-2; D gene: .; J gene: TRBJ1-4; CDR3 protein: ASSLGRNEKLF
V gene: TRBV7-3; D gene: .; J gene: TRBJ1-6; CDR3 protein: ASSLTGSNSPLH
V gene: TRBV7-2; D gene: .; J gene: TRBJ1-2; CDR3 protein: ASSPNTNYGYT
V gene: TRBV10-3; D gene: .; J gene: TRBJ1-5; CDR3 protein: AISDSRAPSNQPQH
V gene: TRBV7-9; D gene: .; J gene: TRBJ2-7; CDR3 protein: ASSLVGAENEQY
V gene: TRBV5-4; D gene: .; J gene: TRBJ1-1; CDR3 protein: ASSSPGTEAF
V gene: TRBV25-1; D gene: .; J gene: TRBJ2-5; CDR3 protein: ASSESSPNPETQY
V gene: TRBV19; D gene: .; J gene: TRBJ1-5; CDR3 protein: ASSIGNQPQH
V gene: TRBV27; D gene: .; J gene: TRBJ1-1; CDR3 protein: ASSSLGAATLKGEAF
V gene: TRBV4-3; D gene: .; J gene: TRBJ1-3; CDR3 protein: ASSRTFPSGNTIY
V gene: TRBV5-1; D gene: .; J gene: TRBJ2-2; CDR3 protein: ASSLGALTGELF
V gene: TRBV19; D gene: TRBD2; J gene: TRBJ2-2; CDR3 protein: ASNRPGLAGDGEGNGELF
V gene: TRBV5-6; D gene: .; J gene: TRBJ2-5; CDR3 protein: ASSKGNSPFWTQY
V gene: TRBV7-9; D gene: .; J gene: TRBJ2-7; CDR3 protein: ASSPPTNYEQY
V gene: TRBV6-5; D gene: .; J gene: TRBJ1-1; CDR3 protein: ASSVRLNTEAF
V gene: TRBV18; D gene: .; J gene: TRBJ2-2; CDR3 protein: ASSPLSLLGELF
V gene: TRBV12-5; D gene: .; J gene: TRBJ2-5; CDR3 protein: ASGLGVTAETQY
V gene: TRBV6-5; D gene: .; J gene: TRBJ1-1; CDR3 protein: ASSFANTEAF
V gene: TRBV7-9; D gene: .; J gene: TRBJ2-5; CDR3 protein: ASSFSHGETQY
V gene: TRBV27; D gene: TRBD2; J gene: TRBJ2-7; CDR3 protein: ASSSLAGNYEQY